The next 9 T cell receptor beta chains were all read from a single sample in a study of T-cell memory formation after mild COVID-19. In TCRdb, the 5' RACE reads were re-called with MiXCR into one record per CDR3 protein. The repertoire holds 450,000 to 700,000 distinct CDR3 sequences, with roughly 18% as singletons. Sequenced input: PBMCs or a T cell subset sorted from them (not recorded which). These TCRs come from an adult woman who had mild COVID-19 (a few samples of this study predate the infection). Cell type and time point are not known.

V and J are TRBV7-9 and TRBJ2-5; D is undetermined. The germline V and J ends were trimmed by 2 bases and 2 bases, with 9 bases remaining between them. The CDR3 is 14 amino acids. Germline CDR1 is SEHNR and CDR2 is FQNEAQ (reference sequence). CDR3 nucleotides: TGTGCCAGCAGCTTAATGGGGTGGCAAGAGACCCAGTACTTC. It codes for CASSLMGWQETQYF. Together with reference TRBV7-9 and TRBJ2-5, the CDR3 gives the full variable domain: DTGVSQNPRHKITKRGQNVTFRCDPISEHNRLYWYRQTLGQGPEFLTYFQNEAQLEKSRLLSDRFSAERPKGSFSTLEIQRTEQGDSAMYLCASSLMGWQETQYFGPGTRLLVL.

This clonotype was found a few times. The chain carries TRBV24-1 and TRBJ2-2; 9 bases fit TRBD1. The ends lost 3 bases at V and 7 bases at J; junction bases unmatched: 8. The germline V gene encodes CDR1 KGHDR and CDR2 SFDVKD. This CDR3 spans 16 amino acids. This CDR3 is CATSDPRTGDVGELFF. The CDR3, as DNA: TGTGCCACCAGTGATCCTCGGACAGGGGACGTCGGGGAGCTGTTTTTT.

This clonotype appeared once. At one end, the junction sequence differs from germline, possibly due to a read error. The chain joins TRBV6-5 to TRBJ2-7, with 9 bases lining up with TRBD1. From germline, CDR1 is MNHEY and CDR2 SVGAGI. This CDR3 has 16 residues. CDR3 residues: CDSSRLRTGAPLEQYF. For the CDR3, the DNA is TGTGACAGCAGCCGACTCCGGACAGGGGCGCCTTTGGAGCAGTACTTC.

This clonotype was detected a few times. The V call is TRBV7-9, the J call TRBJ2-3; no reliable D call. V was pared by 1 base and J by 0 bases, with 11 bases between. CDR3 length: 16 amino acids. Germline CDR1 is SEHNR and CDR2 is FQNEAQ (reference sequence). The CDR3 is CASSLGAGSSTDTQYF. CDR3 DNA: TGTGCCAGCAGCTTAGGTGCAGGATCTAGCACAGATACGCAGTATTTT.

The gene calls are TRBV20-1 and TRBJ2-1; either TRBD1 or TRBD2 may supply D (7 bases each). Trimming took 6 bases from V and 9 from J, leaving 21 bases between them. CDR3 length: 14 residues. The germline V gene encodes CDR1 DFQATT and CDR2 SNEGSKA (reference sequence). In nucleotides, the CDR3 is TGCAGTGCCCCGAGCAGGGGGGGCCTCAGTGAGCAGTTCTTC. Amino acid sequence: CSAPSRGGLSEQFF.

This clonotype was observed a single time. The junction shows a germline mismatch at one end, possibly a read error. This chain links TRBV5-1 with TRBJ2-1, with 9 bases that match TRBD2. The CDR3 extends over 14 amino acids. Germline-derived CDR1 and CDR2 are SGHRS and YFSETQ. CDR3 bases: TGCGCCAGCAGCTTAGCGGGGGGCTACAATGAGCAGTTATTC. Translated, it gives CASSLAGGYNEQLF.

The CDR3 sequence is CASSLISTSGRKETQYF. The DNA for the CDR3 is TGTGCCAGCAGCCTAATATCGACTAGCGGGCGTAAAGAGACCCAGTACTTC. The rearrangement links TRBV6-2 or TRBV6-3 to TRBJ2-5; 10 bases are shared with TRBD2. This CDR3 has 17 amino acids. J gave up 3 bases and V 6 bases, and 13 bases lay outside the gene matches. CDR1 and CDR2 (germline): MNHEY, SVGEGT.

V and J are TRBV6-1 and TRBJ1-6; TRBD1 might be the D (5 bases). Trimming left V 5 bases short and J 5 bases short, with 10 bases between. Germline CDR1 and CDR2: MNHNS and SASEGT. There are 14 residues in the CDR3. For the CDR3, the DNA is TGTGCCAGCAGTACACTCAGGGATAATTCACCCCTCCACTTT. It specifies CASSTLRDNSPLHF.

This clonotype appeared a few times. The chain carries TRBV6-5 and TRBJ2-2; 7 bases fit TRBD2. V was pared by 5 bases and J by 2 bases, with 11 bases of the junction left unmatched. Germline loops: CDR1 MNHEY, CDR2 SVGAGI. This CDR3 is 17 amino acids long. CDR3 DNA sequence: TGTGCCAGCAGTCACCTCCGGGACTACCTAAACACCGGGGAGCTGTTTTTT. Protein sequence: CASSHLRDYLNTGELFF.